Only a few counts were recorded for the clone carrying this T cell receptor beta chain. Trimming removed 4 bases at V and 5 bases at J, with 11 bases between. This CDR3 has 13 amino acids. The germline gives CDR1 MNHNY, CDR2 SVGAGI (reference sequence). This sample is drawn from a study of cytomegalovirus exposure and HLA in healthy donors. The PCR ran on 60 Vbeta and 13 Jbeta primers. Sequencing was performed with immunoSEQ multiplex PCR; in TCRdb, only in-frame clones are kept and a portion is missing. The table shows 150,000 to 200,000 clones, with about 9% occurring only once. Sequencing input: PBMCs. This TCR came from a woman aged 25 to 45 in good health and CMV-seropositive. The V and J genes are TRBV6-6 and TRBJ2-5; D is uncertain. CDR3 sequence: CASSSHMEETQYF. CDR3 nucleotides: TGTGCCAGCAGTTCTCACATGGAGGAGACCCAGTACTTC.